These 18 T cell receptor beta chains share one sample of origin, sequenced in a study of Ad26.COV2.S vaccination and SARS-CoV-2 variants. Treatment specified: around 19 received Ad26.COV2.S at low or high dose, single or two shots; roughly 5 received placebo; per-sample allocation not given. Collection of the samples took place on day 63 after the first injection of vaccine or placebo. Clones were sequenced by immunoSEQ multiplex PCR, and TCRdb holds only the in-frame ones, with some missing. Seen here are approximately 240,000 clones, 70% to 90% observed once, and the top ten hold about 10%. The starting material was peripheral blood, obtained in a trial of Ad26.COV2.S vaccine versus placebo. Receptor source: a person aged 18-60 years who received the Ad26.COV2.S COVID-19 vaccine or a placebo.

V gene TRBV6-5 combines with J gene TRBJ2-7; D is unclear. CDR1 MNHEY and CDR2 SVGAGI come from the germline V gene. With 2 bases removed from V and 1 base from J, the gap between germline ends came to 9 bases. This CDR3 spans 14 amino acids. The DNA for the CDR3 is TGTGCCAGCAGTTACAGGACCGTTTCCTACGAGCAGTACTTC. Translation: CASSYRTVSYEQYF.

This clone was counted a single time. CDR3 region: CASSEIRGAEAFF. DNA of the CDR3: TGTGCCAGCAGCGAGATCAGGGGCGCTGAAGCTTTCTTT. The genes are TRBV7-2 and TRBJ1-1, with D tentatively TRBD1 (6 bases). This CDR3 spans 13 amino acids. CDR1 and CDR2 (germline): SGHTA, FQGNSA. Between the trimmed V and J ends, which lost 5 bases and 6 bases, there was a span of 13 bases.

The chain has TRBV28 and TRBJ2-2, with no clear D. The CDR3 is made up of 11 amino acids. The V gene's germline CDR1 is MDHEN and CDR2 SYDVKM. V lost 2 bases to trimming and J lost 6 bases, with 1 base between them. CDR3 sequence: CASSLPGELFF. CDR3 DNA: TGTGCCAGCAGTTTACCCGGGGAGCTGTTTTTT.

CDR3 amino acids: CASSVDVGASANEKLFF. DNA for the CDR3: TGTGCCAGCAGCGTAGACGTCGGGGCCTCAGCTAATGAAAAACTGTTTTTT. The genes are TRBV9 and TRBJ1-4; TRBD1 is a possible D gene (5 bases). V was clipped by 0 bases and J by 3 bases, with 15 bases between them. CDR1 is SGDLS, CDR2 YYNGEE, per germline. This CDR3 is built from 17 residues.

The gene calls are TRBV27 and TRBJ2-3; 7 bases match TRBD2. Germline CDR1 reads MNHEY; CDR2 reads SMNVEV (reference sequence). Trimming cost V 5 bases and J 6 bases; bases outside gene matches: 20. The CDR3 is made up of 18 amino acids. CDR3 bases: TGTGCCAGCAGTAAAGTCCCTCCGAAGACGGGGGGAGAGGATACGCAGTATTTT. This encodes CASSKVPPKTGGEDTQYF.

CDR3 nucleotide sequence: TGTGCCAGCAGCCAAGGGACAGGGTGGCTATCTGGGGCCAACGTCCTGACTTTC. Amino acid sequence: CASSQGTGWLSGANVLTF. The chain couples TRBV14 to TRBJ2-6, with TRBD1 matching over 8 bases. The V gene's germline CDR1 is SGHDN and CDR2 FVKESK. The CDR3 is made up of 18 amino acids. V shed 1 base and J 1 base; nucleotides not matched to a gene: 6.

The chain uses TRBV7-2 and TRBJ1-1; tentatively, D is TRBD1 (5 bases). Per germline, CDR1 SGHTA and CDR2 FQGNSA. V was pared by 3 bases and J by 3 bases, with 26 bases between. CDR3 length: 19 amino acids. CDR3: CASSFNRGRVFSSDTEAFF. For the CDR3, the DNA is TGTGCCAGCAGCTTTAATCGAGGCAGGGTTTTTTCTAGTGACACTGAAGCTTTCTTT. The whole variable domain, filled in from reference TRBV7-2 and TRBJ1-1, reads GAGVSQSPSNKVTEKGKDVELRCDPISGHTALYWYRQSLGQGLEFLIYFQGNSAPDKSGLPSDRFSAERTGGSVSTLTIQRTQQEDSAVYLCASSFNRGRVFSSDTEAFFGQGTRLTVV.

This chain links TRBV6-1 with TRBJ2-3; no definite D call. The CDR3 runs to 14 residues. Between the trimmed V and J ends, which lost 3 bases and 4 bases, there was a span of 11 bases. Germline CDR1 reads MNHNS; CDR2 reads SASEGT. The CDR3 loop reads CASSDYPWADTQYF. CDR3 nucleotides: TGTGCCAGCAGTGATTACCCATGGGCAGATACGCAGTATTTT.

The V gene is TRBV4-2, the J gene TRBJ2-7; 7 positions agree with TRBD1. The CDR3 totals 15 residues. Trimming at V came to 4 bases and at J to 5 bases, leaving 11 bases not matched to a gene. The germline V gene has CDR1 LGHNA and CDR2 YNFKEQ. CDR3 protein: CASSRTAGGLNEQYF. The CDR3 DNA reads TGTGCCAGCAGCCGAACCGCAGGGGGTCTGAACGAGCAGTACTTC.

The rearrangement joins TRBV7-2 to TRBJ2-7; D remains ambiguous. V shed 3 bases and J shed 5 bases, with 20 bases lying between them. The CDR3 covers 16 residues. Germline values: CDR1 SGHTA, CDR2 FQGNSA. The DNA for the CDR3 is TGTGCCAGCAGCTTGGATCTTAGGGTTAGGTTCCACGAGCAGTACTTC. It specifies CASSLDLRVRFHEQYF. The whole variable domain, filled in from reference TRBV7-2 and TRBJ2-7, reads GAGVSQSPSNKVTEKGKDVELRCDPISGHTALYWYRQSLGQGLEFLIYFQGNSAPDKSGLPSDRFSAERTGGSVSTLTIQRTQQEDSAVYLCASSLDLRVRFHEQYFGPGTRLTVT.

The chain combines TRBV10-3 with TRBJ1-5; TRBD1 aligns across 12 bases. V was pared by 7 bases and J by 5 bases, with 6 bases of the junction left unmatched. This CDR3 is 15 amino acids long. Germline CDR1 reads ENHRY; CDR2 reads SYGVKD. The CDR3: CAIKPGTGGDQPQHF. The CDR3 DNA follows: TGTGCCATCAAGCCCGGGACAGGGGGCGATCAGCCCCAGCATTTT.

The V gene is TRBV3-1 (or the pseudogene TRBV3-2), the J gene TRBJ1-2; D possibly corresponds to TRBD1 (6 bases). CDR1 is LGHDT, CDR2 YNNKEL, per germline (reference sequence). The CDR3 contains 15 residues. The germline V and J ends were trimmed by 5 bases and 4 bases, with 17 bases remaining between them. Written as DNA, the CDR3 is TGTGCCAGCAGCTCCCTCCTGACAGGAAGCTATGGCTACACCTTC. Amino acid sequence: CASSSLLTGSYGYTF.

This chain connects TRBV27 to TRBJ1-4, with D tentatively TRBD1 (5 bases). Trimming pared 8 bases from V and 8 bases from J, leaving 18 bases between. Germline-derived CDR1 and CDR2 are MNHEY and SMNVEV (reference sequence). The CDR3 extends over 14 amino acids. The CDR3 here is CASGGQAFVEKLFF. CDR3 coding DNA: TGTGCCAGCGGTGGACAAGCCTTTGTGGAAAAACTGTTTTTT. Filled out from reference TRBV27 and TRBJ1-4, the complete variable domain reads EAQVTQNPRYLITVTGKKLTVTCSQNMNHEYMSWYRQDPGLGLRQIYYSMNVEVTDKGDVPEGYKVSRKEKRNFPLILESPSPNQTSLYFCASGGQAFVEKLFFGSGTQLSVL.

This clone was detected only once. The V call is TRBV19, the J call TRBJ1-5; D remains unclear. This CDR3 spans 15 amino acids. Between the trimmed V and J ends, which lost 5 bases and 0 bases, there was a span of 11 bases. Germline CDR1 reads LNHDA; CDR2 reads SQIVND (reference sequence). CDR3 nucleotides: TGTGCCAGTAGTGACGCAGGAATTAGCAATCAGCCCCAGCATTTT. Translated, it gives CASSDAGISNQPQHF.

This chain links TRBV19 with TRBJ2-2; no reliable D call. The V gene's germline CDR1 is LNHDA and CDR2 SQIVND (reference sequence). Deletions cut 2 bases from V and 3 bases from J, with 10 bases between. This CDR3 spans 15 amino acids. The CDR3 nucleotides are TGTGCCAGTAGTATAAGGCATTTGGACACCGGGGAGCTGTTTTTT. This encodes CASSIRHLDTGELFF.

This sequence joins TRBV27 and TRBJ2-4; TRBD1 matches 9 bases. The V gene's germline CDR1 is MNHEY and CDR2 SMNVEV (reference sequence). This CDR3 contains 19 residues. V was pared by 1 base and J by 0 bases, with 10 bases of the junction left unmatched. The CDR3 DNA sequence: TGTGCCAGCAGTTTATGGGGGGGACAGGGCGTCGAAGCCAAAAACATTCAGTACTTC. As protein: CASSLWGGQGVEAKNIQYF.

The CDR3 protein is CASSETALGGRETQYF. DNA of the CDR3: TGTGCCAGCAGTGAAACAGCGCTAGGGGGACGAGAGACCCAGTACTTC. V is TRBV2 and J is TRBJ2-5, with D possibly TRBD1 on 6 matching bases. Trimming took off 2 bases at V and 4 bases at J, with 17 bases between the two ends. CDR3 size: 16 residues. The germline V gene encodes CDR1 SNHLY and CDR2 FYNNEI.

V is TRBV21-1 and J is TRBJ1-5. TRBV21-1 is a known pseudogene. The CDR3 sequence is 17 residues long. CDR3 sequence (DNA): TGTGCCAGCAGCCCCCGTTCGGATGTAAACCCCGATCAGCCCCAGCATTTT. Amino acids: CASSPRSDVNPDQPQHF.